Reported below is one TCR beta chain. Other DNA variants within this sample encode the same CDR3. The sample comes from a study of blood T cell repertoires in COVID-19. Study-level background: The analysed material was cDNA or gDNA that came from T cells, B-cell-depleted T cells, or PBMCs.

V was cut by 2 bases and J by 4 bases, with 5 bases left in between. CDR3 length equals 12 residues. TCRdb's table, derived via immunoSEQ multiplex PCR, lists solely in-frame clones and lacks some. The sample holds 150,000 or so clones; roughly 80% are singletons and the top ten take approximately 30%. The sample consisted of peripheral blood. This TCR derives from a woman aged 60-70 years with acute or convalescent COVID-19. The chain joins TRBV12-3 or TRBV12-4 to TRBJ1-1, with a possible D match to TRBD1 (5 bases). This CDR3 is CASSLRGTEAFF. The CDR3 DNA reads TGTGCCAGCAGTTTAAGGGGCACTGAAGCTTTCTTT.